The rows below give T cell receptor beta chains drawn from one sample of a study of blood T cell repertoires in COVID-19. Assay: immunoSEQ multiplex PCR; the TCRdb copy retains only in-frame clones and omits some. The sample consists of 120,000 to 150,000 clones, approximately 78% of them appearing once. Sequenced input: peripheral blood. These receptor sequences come from a woman aged 80 or older with acute or convalescent COVID-19. Both conserved end residues are part of each CDR3. The D gene is left open where the match is weak. For some rows the clone size is stated as once, few or many, or as a class when expanded; others skip it.

abundance: -
v_gene: TRBV19
j_gene: TRBJ1-3
d_gene: -
CDR3aa: CASSMSRGLSGNTIYF
CDR3nt: TGTGCCAGTAGTATGTCGAGGGGACTTTCTGGAAACACCATATATTTT

abundance: few
v_gene: TRBV7-9
j_gene: TRBJ1-1
d_gene: TRBD1
CDR3aa: CASSQTGREAFF
CDR3nt: TGTGCCAGCAGCCAGACAGGGCGCGAAGCTTTCTTT

abundance: few
v_gene: TRBV7-8
j_gene: TRBJ2-7
d_gene: -
CDR3aa: CASSLVRAGIVYEQYF
CDR3nt: TGTGCCAGCAGCTTAGTTCGGGCAGGGATCGTTTACGAGCAGTACTTC

abundance: -
v_gene: TRBV2
j_gene: TRBJ2-3
d_gene: -
CDR3aa: CASSPQRSTDTQYF
CDR3nt: TGTGCCAGCAGCCCCCAACGGAGCACAGATACGCAGTATTTT

abundance: many
v_gene: TRBV25-1
j_gene: TRBJ2-5
d_gene: TRBD2
CDR3aa: CASMVVRGVQYF
CDR3nt: TGTGCCAGCATGGTGGTACGGGGGGTCCAGTACTTC

abundance: few
v_gene: TRBV5-1
j_gene: TRBJ2-7
d_gene: -
CDR3aa: CASSFLPEDEQYF
CDR3nt: TGCGCCAGCAGCTTCCTCCCAGAGGACGAGCAGTACTTC

abundance: once
v_gene: TRBV5-1
j_gene: TRBJ2-2
d_gene: TRBD2
CDR3aa: CASSPKTSAGELFF
CDR3nt: TGCGCCAGCAGCCCAAAAACTAGCGCCGGGGAGCTGTTTTTT

abundance: -
v_gene: TRBV4-1
j_gene: TRBJ1-2
d_gene: TRBD1
CDR3aa: CASSQTGTGADYGYTF
CDR3nt: TGCGCCAGCAGCCAGACTGGGACAGGGGCGGACTATGGCTACACCTTC

abundance: -
v_gene: TRBV30
j_gene: TRBJ2-7
d_gene: -
CDR3aa: CAWSGGAGYEQYF
CDR3nt: TGTGCCTGGAGCGGCGGGGCGGGCTACGAGCAGTACTTC

abundance: -
v_gene: TRBV4-1
j_gene: TRBJ2-7
d_gene: -
CDR3aa: CASSQDNGGLREQYF
CDR3nt: TGCGCCAGCAGCCAAGATAATGGAGGTCTTCGCGAGCAGTACTTC

abundance: -
v_gene: TRBV19
j_gene: TRBJ1-2
d_gene: TRBD1
CDR3aa: CASSSSPDRGRGYTF
CDR3nt: TGTGCCAGTAGTTCATCCCCGGACAGGGGTCGGGGCTACACCTTC

abundance: -
v_gene: TRBV5-1
j_gene: TRBJ2-2
d_gene: -
CDR3aa: CASSLAVRGTGELFF
CDR3nt: TGCGCCAGCAGCTTGGCCGTCAGGGGCACCGGGGAGCTGTTTTTT

abundance: once
v_gene: TRBV11-3
j_gene: TRBJ2-1
d_gene: -
CDR3aa: CASQRSSGSEQFF
CDR3nt: TGTGCCAGCCAACGATCCAGTGGCAGTGAGCAGTTCTTC

abundance: -
v_gene: TRBV19
j_gene: TRBJ2-3
d_gene: -
CDR3aa: CASSMRAGWDTQYF
CDR3nt: TGTGCCAGTAGTATGAGAGCAGGGTGGGATACGCAGTATTTT

abundance: once
v_gene: TRBV7-9
j_gene: TRBJ2-4
d_gene: -
CDR3aa: CASSFHKGKSNIQYF
CDR3nt: TGTGCCAGCAGCTTCCACAAGGGGAAAAGCAACATTCAGTACTTC

abundance: -
v_gene: TRBV20-1
j_gene: TRBJ1-2
d_gene: -
CDR3aa: CSASARWRKANYGYTF
CDR3nt: TGCAGTGCTAGTGCTCGATGGCGGAAGGCTAACTATGGCTACACCTTC

abundance: -
v_gene: TRBV28
j_gene: TRBJ2-7
d_gene: -
CDR3aa: CASSPRPGGHLGEQYF
CDR3nt: TGTGCCAGCAGTCCCCGCCCCGGGGGGCACCTCGGCGAGCAGTACTTC

abundance: -
v_gene: TRBV2
j_gene: TRBJ2-3
d_gene: TRBD1
CDR3aa: CASTATGGLFDTQYF
CDR3nt: TGTGCCAGCACCGCGACAGGGGGCTTGTTTGATACGCAGTATTTT

abundance: few
v_gene: TRBV18
j_gene: TRBJ1-2
d_gene: TRBD1
CDR3aa: CASSPGTGGAWSYTF
CDR3nt: TGTGCCAGCTCTCCCGGGACAGGGGGCGCCTGGAGCTACACCTTC

abundance: -
v_gene: TRBV21-1
j_gene: TRBJ1-4
d_gene: -
CDR3aa: CASSIRDRATNEKLFF
CDR3nt: TGTGCCAGCAGCATCCGGGACAGGGCAACTAATGAAAAACTGTTTTTT

abundance: -
v_gene: TRBV27
j_gene: TRBJ1-1
d_gene: -
CDR3aa: CASSLRGGANTEAFF
CDR3nt: TGTGCCAGCAGTTTGCGAGGGGGGGCGAACACTGAAGCTTTCTTT

abundance: -
v_gene: TRBV28
j_gene: TRBJ2-2
d_gene: -
CDR3aa: CASSYSAGFTGELFF
CDR3nt: TGTGCCAGCAGCTATTCCGCAGGCTTCACCGGGGAGCTGTTTTTT

abundance: -
v_gene: TRBV9
j_gene: TRBJ1-5
d_gene: TRBD1
CDR3aa: CASSPQGDSNQPQHF
CDR3nt: TGTGCCAGCAGCCCTCAGGGGGATAGCAATCAGCCCCAGCATTTT

abundance: -
v_gene: TRBV29-1
j_gene: TRBJ2-7
d_gene: -
CDR3aa: CSVEGGDTNGIYEQYF
CDR3nt: TGCAGCGTTGAAGGAGGGGACACCAACGGGATCTACGAGCAGTACTTC

abundance: -
v_gene: TRBV19
j_gene: TRBJ2-1
d_gene: TRBD2
CDR3aa: CASSIWTSGPYNEQFF
CDR3nt: TGTGCCAGTAGTATCTGGACTAGCGGACCATACAATGAGCAGTTCTTC

abundance: -
v_gene: TRBV15
j_gene: TRBJ1-5
d_gene: -
CDR3aa: CATSRGRGGSQPQHF
CDR3nt: TGTGCCACCAGCAGAGGAAGGGGTGGTAGTCAGCCCCAGCATTTT

abundance: once
v_gene: TRBV7-8
j_gene: TRBJ1-6
d_gene: -
CDR3aa: CASRVGGAYSPLHF
CDR3nt: TGTGCCAGCAGGGTCGGGGGGGCTTATTCACCCCTCCACTTT

abundance: -
v_gene: TRBV28
j_gene: TRBJ1-4
d_gene: -
CDR3aa: CASSLPGTSYNEKLFF
CDR3nt: TGTGCCAGCAGCCTCCCTGGGACAAGCTATAATGAAAAACTGTTTTTT

abundance: once
v_gene: TRBV4-1
j_gene: TRBJ2-7
d_gene: TRBD2
CDR3aa: CASSQDQASGSLQYF
CDR3nt: TGCGCCAGCAGCCAAGATCAAGCTAGCGGGAGTTTGCAGTACTTC

abundance: -
v_gene: TRBV7-9
j_gene: TRBJ1-2
d_gene: TRBD1
CDR3aa: CASRGTDSENYGYTF
CDR3nt: TGTGCCAGCAGGGGGACAGACAGCGAGAACTATGGCTACACCTTC

abundance: -
v_gene: TRBV11-2
j_gene: TRBJ2-1
d_gene: TRBD1
CDR3aa: CASSSDRGNEQFF
CDR3nt: TGTGCCAGCAGCTCAGACAGGGGCAATGAGCAGTTCTTC

abundance: -
v_gene: TRBV7-8
j_gene: TRBJ2-1
d_gene: TRBD2
CDR3aa: CASSFRLAAQFF
CDR3nt: TGTGCCAGCAGCTTCCGACTAGCGGCGCAGTTCTTC